The 3 T cell receptor beta chains given below trace back to one sample, sequenced in a study of brain T cells in children with intractable seizures. Time point indicated: blood from clinic visit 5 months post-surgery; TSC patient then seizure free. Some clones are missing from TCRdb's copy, which holds only in-frame ones; the method was immunoSEQ multiplex PCR. The sample holds hundreds of thousands of clones, over 90% seen once. The sequencing here drew on peripheral blood, taken 4 to 6 months after surgery. The origin of the receptors is a boy younger than two with tuberous sclerosis and intractable seizures.

The chain employs TRBV10-3 and TRBJ2-7; tentative D call: TRBD1 (5 bases). V lost 7 bases to trimming and J lost 0 bases, with 16 bases between them. Germline CDR1 ENHRY, CDR2 SYGVKD. The CDR3 is made up of 15 amino acids. The CDR3 loop is CAIKGEIKSSYEQYF. CDR3 nucleotide sequence: TGTGCCATCAAAGGGGAAATTAAGAGCTCCTACGAGCAGTACTTC.

This chain uses TRBV2 with TRBJ2-5; D perhaps matches TRBD1 (7 bases). CDR1 SNHLY and CDR2 FYNNEI come from the germline V gene. The CDR3 length is 17 residues. V lost 5 bases to trimming and J lost 4 bases, with 23 bases between them. The CDR3 coding sequence is TGTGCCAGCAGTCTTTCTTACCTACGACAGGGAGGAGAGACCCAGTACTTC. Amino acids: CASSLSYLRQGGETQYF.

The chain has TRBV11-3 and TRBJ1-1, with 7 nucleotides matching TRBD1. Germline V gene sequence: CDR1 SGHNT, CDR2 YENEEA. The CDR3 spans 12 residues. The V gene end was trimmed by 6 bases and the J gene end by 10 bases; junction bases not matched to a gene: 8. The CDR3 is CASRSSQGRAFF. CDR3 coding DNA: TGTGCCAGCAGGTCTTCACAGGGGAGAGCTTTCTTT. The full variable domain, with the rest looked up from reference TRBV11-3 and TRBJ1-1, is EAGVVQSPRYKIIEKKQPVAFWCNPISGHNTLYWYLQNLGQGPELLIRYENEEAVDDSQLPKDRFSAERLKGVDSTLKIQPAELGDSAVYLCASRSSQGRAFFGQGTRLTVV.